This T cell receptor (beta chain) was sequenced in a study of T-cell reconstitution after alpha-beta-depleted transplantation in children. Preparation of the TCRbeta library used unique molecular identifiers. TCRdb used MiXCR to reprocess the PCR reads, holding one entry per CDR3 protein. The profile shows 250,000 to 350,000 distinct CDR3 sequences, 9.9% of them singletons. After removal of 3 bases from V and 3 bases from J, the junction contained 8 bases not matched to a gene. The CDR3 is made up of 14 amino acids. Per the germline V gene, CDR1 is DFQATT and CDR2 is SNEGSKA (reference sequence). Source: PBMCs from the stem cell graft donor, taken from the stem cell graft. This TCR was sampled from a human donor who donated a stem cell graft to a child with SCID. The genes are TRBV20-1 and TRBJ2-7, with 7 bases fitting TRBD1. The CDR3 reads CSASHDREIYEQYF. In DNA form, the CDR3 reads TGCAGTGCTAGCCATGACAGGGAAATCTACGAGCAGTACTTC.